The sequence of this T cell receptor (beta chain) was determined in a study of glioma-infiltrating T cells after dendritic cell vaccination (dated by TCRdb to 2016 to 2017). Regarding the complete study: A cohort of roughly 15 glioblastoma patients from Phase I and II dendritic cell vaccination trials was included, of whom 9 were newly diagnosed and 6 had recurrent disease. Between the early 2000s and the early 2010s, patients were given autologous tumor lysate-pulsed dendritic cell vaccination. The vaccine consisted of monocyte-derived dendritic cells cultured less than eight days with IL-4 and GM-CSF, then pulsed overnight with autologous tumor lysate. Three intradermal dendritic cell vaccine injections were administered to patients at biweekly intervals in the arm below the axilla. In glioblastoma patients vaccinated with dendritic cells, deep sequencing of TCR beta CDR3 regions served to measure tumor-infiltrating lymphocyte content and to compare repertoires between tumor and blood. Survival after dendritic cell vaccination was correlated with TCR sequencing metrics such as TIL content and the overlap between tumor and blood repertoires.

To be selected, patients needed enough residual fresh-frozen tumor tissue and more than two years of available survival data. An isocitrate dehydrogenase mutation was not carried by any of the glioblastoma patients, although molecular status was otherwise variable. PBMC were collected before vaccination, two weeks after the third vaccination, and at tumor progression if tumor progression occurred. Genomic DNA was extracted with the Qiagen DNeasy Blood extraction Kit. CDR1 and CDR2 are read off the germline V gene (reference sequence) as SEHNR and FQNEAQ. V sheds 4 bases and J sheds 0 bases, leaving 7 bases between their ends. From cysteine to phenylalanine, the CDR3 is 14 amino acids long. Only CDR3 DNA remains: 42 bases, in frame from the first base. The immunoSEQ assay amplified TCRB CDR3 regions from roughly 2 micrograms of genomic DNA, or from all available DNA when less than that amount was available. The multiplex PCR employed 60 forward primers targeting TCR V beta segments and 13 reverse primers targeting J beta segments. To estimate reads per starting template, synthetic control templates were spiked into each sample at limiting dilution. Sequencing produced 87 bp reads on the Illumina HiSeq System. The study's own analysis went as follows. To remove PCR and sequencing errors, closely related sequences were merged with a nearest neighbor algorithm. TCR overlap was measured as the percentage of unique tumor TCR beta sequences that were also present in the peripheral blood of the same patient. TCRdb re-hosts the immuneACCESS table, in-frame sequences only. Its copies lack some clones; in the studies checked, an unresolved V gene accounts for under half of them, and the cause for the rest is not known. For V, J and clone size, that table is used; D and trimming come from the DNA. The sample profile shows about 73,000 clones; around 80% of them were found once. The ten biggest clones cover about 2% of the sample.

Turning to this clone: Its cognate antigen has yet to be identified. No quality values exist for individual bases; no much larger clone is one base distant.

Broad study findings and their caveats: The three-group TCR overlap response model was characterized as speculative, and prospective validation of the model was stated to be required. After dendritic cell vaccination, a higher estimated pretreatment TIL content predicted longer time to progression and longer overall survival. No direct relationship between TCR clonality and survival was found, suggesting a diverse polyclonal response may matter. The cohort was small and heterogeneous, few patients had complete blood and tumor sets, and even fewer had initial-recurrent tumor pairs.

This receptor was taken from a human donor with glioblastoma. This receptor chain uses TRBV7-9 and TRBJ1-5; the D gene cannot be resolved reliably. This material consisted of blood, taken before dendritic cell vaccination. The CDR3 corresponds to CASSSTDSNQPQHF. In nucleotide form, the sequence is TGTGCCAGCAGCTCCACAGATAGCAATCAGCCCCAGCATTTT.